A single sample gave rise to the 26 T cell receptor beta chains below, sequenced in a study of T-cell memory formation after mild COVID-19. One entry per CDR3 protein, called by TCRdb with MiXCR from the 5' RACE reads. This table holds about 140,000 distinct CDR3 sequences, more than 13% found once. The sequenced sample was PBMCs or a T cell subset sorted from them (not recorded which). These receptor sequences come from an adult woman who had mild COVID-19 (a few samples of this study predate the infection). Cell type and time point are not known.

V gene TRBV7-9 combines with J gene TRBJ2-3; possible D gene TRBD2, 6 bases. CDR3 length: 14 amino acids. V lost 6 bases and J 2 bases, leaving 12 bases between the germline ends. Germline assignment: CDR1 SEHNR and CDR2 FQNEAQ (reference sequence). The CDR3 DNA sequence: TGTGCCAGCAGTGCTCCGGGAGACACAGATACGCAGTATTTT. Translated, it gives CASSAPGDTDTQYF.

This clonotype has at least ten counts. The chain couples TRBV12-3 or TRBV12-4 to TRBJ1-2; the match to TRBD1 covers 7 bases. The ends lost 6 bases at V and 4 bases at J; junction bases unmatched: 2. This CDR3 has 12 amino acids. This chain's CDR3 is CASSGTAYGYTF. Here the CDR3 DNA reads TGTGCCAGCAGCGGGACAGCCTATGGCTACACCTTC.

This clonotype was detected many times. The chain employs TRBV15 and TRBJ2-1; TRBD2 matches at 11 bases. This CDR3 is 14 amino acids long. The J segment lost 5 bases and the V segment lost 6 bases, leaving 3 bases of the junction unmatched. Germline CDR1 reads LNHNV; CDR2 reads YYDKDF (reference sequence). CDR3 sequence: CATRGTSGHNEQFF. The CDR3 coding sequence is TGTGCCACCAGGGGGACTAGCGGTCACAATGAGCAGTTCTTC. Using reference TRBV15 and TRBJ2-1 for the parts outside the CDR3, the full variable domain is DAMVIQNPRYQVTQFGKPVTLSCSQTLNHNVMYWYQQKSSQAPKLLFHYYDKDFNNEADTPDNFQSRRPNTSFCFLDIRSPGLGDTAMYLCATRGTSGHNEQFFGPGTRLTVL.

This clonotype was seen more than once but under ten times. V and J are TRBV4-1 and TRBJ1-2; D is ambiguous. V was trimmed by 1 base and J by 8 bases, leaving 11 bases between them. The CDR3 sequence is 13 residues long. Germline V gene lookup returns CDR1 MGHRA and CDR2 YSYEKL. DNA of the CDR3: TGCGCCAGCAGCCAAGGATCCCTAGGGGGCTACACCTTC. The encoded protein is CASSQGSLGGYTF.

This clonotype has more than one count but fewer than ten. The chain recombines TRBV27 with TRBJ1-2; D might be TRBD1 (6 bases). The CDR3 covers 12 residues. The V gene's germline CDR1 is MNHEY and CDR2 SMNVEV (reference sequence). V shed 3 bases and J shed 7 bases, with 9 bases lying between them. The CDR3 sequence: CASSFTGFGYTF. In DNA, the CDR3 is TGTGCCAGCAGTTTTACAGGGTTTGGCTACACCTTC.

Only a few counts were recorded for this clonotype. The CDR3 region has the DNA TGTGCCAGTAGCGACGTTGGTTTCATGAACACTGAAGCTTTCTTT. Amino acid sequence: CASSDVGFMNTEAFF. V and J are TRBV19 and TRBJ1-1; D is unresolved. V dropped 6 bases and J dropped 0 bases, with 14 bases sitting between them. The CDR3 is 15 amino acids. Germline loops: CDR1 LNHDA, CDR2 SQIVND (reference sequence). Full variable domain (rest looked up from reference TRBV19 and TRBJ1-1): DGGITQSPKYLFRKEGQNVTLSCEQNLNHDAMYWYRQDPGQGLRLIYYSQIVNDFQKGDIAEGYSVSREKKESFPLTVTSAQKNPTAFYLCASSDVGFMNTEAFFGQGTRLTVV.

V and J are TRBV6-5 and TRBJ2-3; D ambiguous. This CDR3 is built from 13 residues. Germline CDR1 is MNHEY and CDR2 is SVGAGI. Trimming took 0 bases from V and 4 from J, leaving 5 bases between them. The CDR3 nucleotides read TGTGCCAGCAGTTACTCGAATGCAGATACGCAGTATTTT. This encodes CASSYSNADTQYF.

This clonotype was detected a few times. V and J are TRBV4-1 and TRBJ2-2; no reliable D call. CDR3 length: 15 residues. From germline, CDR1 is MGHRA and CDR2 YSYEKL. V was trimmed by 0 bases and J by 4 bases, leaving 9 bases between them. The CDR3 nucleotides read TGCGCCAGCAGCCAAGATCAGTCGGTCACCGGGGAGCTGTTTTTT. Amino acid sequence: CASSQDQSVTGELFF.

The chain carries TRBV5-1 and TRBJ2-1; D tentatively reads TRBD1 or TRBD2 (7 bases each). V gave up 0 bases and J gave up 7 bases, with 14 bases separating them. Germline V gene sequence: CDR1 SGHRS, CDR2 YFSETQ. CDR3 size: 15 residues. The CDR3 DNA is TGCGCCAGCAGCTTGGGGGAGGGGGCAGGGAATGAGCAGTTCTTC. It translates to CASSLGEGAGNEQFF.

This clonotype was observed a few times. The J gene is TRBJ1-5, the V gene TRBV19; no reliable D call. Per germline, CDR1 LNHDA and CDR2 SQIVND (reference sequence). The CDR3 consists of 14 residues. V lost 3 bases and J lost 5, with 11 bases in between. The CDR3 protein is CASSMEGLDQPQHF. The CDR3 bases are TGTGCCAGTAGTATGGAGGGTTTGGATCAGCCCCAGCATTTT. Drawing the rest from reference TRBV19 and TRBJ1-5, the complete variable domain is DGGITQSPKYLFRKEGQNVTLSCEQNLNHDAMYWYRQDPGQGLRLIYYSQIVNDFQKGDIAEGYSVSREKKESFPLTVTSAQKNPTAFYLCASSMEGLDQPQHFGDGTRLSIL.

This chain joins TRBV5-1 and TRBJ2-1, with TRBD2 matching over 9 bases. The CDR3 sequence is 14 residues long. The germline CDR1 and CDR2 sequences are SGHRS and YFSETQ. J gave up 6 bases and V 5 bases, and 6 bases lay outside the gene matches. The CDR3 spells CASRPGLAGNEQFF. CDR3 bases: TGCGCCAGCAGACCGGGACTAGCCGGCAATGAGCAGTTCTTC.

This clonotype was counted a few times. The chain carries TRBV4-3 and TRBJ1-1; 7 nucleotides agree with TRBD1. The V gene's germline CDR1 is LGHNA and CDR2 YSLEER. Unmatched junction bases numbered 14, after V lost 1 base and J lost 0 bases. There are 19 residues in the CDR3. The CDR3 coding sequence is TGCGCCAGCAGCCAAGCTCCATGGCAGGGGGGGCGCTTGAACACTGAAGCTTTCTTT. Translation gives CASSQAPWQGGRLNTEAFF.

The rearrangement joins TRBV5-1 to TRBJ2-2, with 13 bases that match TRBD2. This CDR3 has 17 amino acids. Germline CDR1 is SGHRS and CDR2 is YFSETQ. The trim removed 0 bases at V and 7 bases at J, leaving 6 bases unmatched. CDR3 protein: CASSLGTSGRFHGELFF. The CDR3 coding sequence is TGCGCCAGCAGCTTGGGGACTAGCGGGAGATTCCACGGGGAGCTGTTTTTT. The whole variable domain, remainder taken from reference TRBV5-1 and TRBJ2-2, is KAGVTQTPRYLIKTRGQQVTLSCSPISGHRSVSWYQQTPGQGLQFLFEYFSETQRNKGNFPGRFSGRQFSNSRSEMNVSTLELGDSALYLCASSLGTSGRFHGELFFGEGSRLTVL.

V and J are TRBV4-1 and TRBJ1-2, with unresolved D. The CDR3 contains 16 residues. Germline lookup yields CDR1 MGHRA and CDR2 YSYEKL. V dropped 4 bases and J dropped 3 bases, with 18 bases sitting between them. The chain's CDR3 is CASSRDRTAGDYGYTF. The DNA of the CDR3 is TGCGCCAGCAGCCGAGATAGAACGGCAGGAGACTATGGCTACACCTTC.

The chain recombines TRBV6-5 with TRBJ1-1; D is undetermined. V lost 2 bases and J 4 bases, leaving 8 bases between the germline ends. This CDR3 region has 13 residues. Germline loops: CDR1 MNHEY, CDR2 SVGAGI. The CDR3 DNA reads as TGTGCCAGCAGTTACAACCGAGGCACTGAAGCTTTCTTT. Translation gives CASSYNRGTEAFF.

V usage is TRBV20-1 and J usage is TRBJ1-1, with a tentative D call TRBD1 (5 bases). Trimming left V 7 bases short and J 3 bases short, with 18 bases between. Germline V gives CDR1 DFQATT, CDR2 SNEGSKA (reference sequence). The CDR3 loop spans 14 amino acids. The CDR3 reads CSGWGDRGYTEAFF. In nucleotides, the CDR3 is TGCAGTGGGTGGGGGGACCGAGGGTACACTGAAGCTTTCTTT.

Many counts were recorded for this clonotype. The chain has TRBV7-9 and TRBJ2-1, with D unresolved. The CDR3 sequence is 12 residues long. Germline-derived CDR1 and CDR2 are SEHNR and FQNEAQ (reference sequence). V gave up 1 base and J gave up 6 bases, with 4 bases separating them. Here the CDR3 DNA reads TGTGCCAGCAGCTTAGGGGTCAATGAGCAGTTCTTC. Its translation: CASSLGVNEQFF.

This chain connects TRBV6-6 to TRBJ1-1; D might be TRBD1 (5 bases). Trimming removed 2 bases at V and 0 bases at J, with 10 bases between. Germline loops: CDR1 MNHNY, CDR2 SVGAGI (reference sequence). The CDR3 is 15 residues long. CDR3 sequence: CASSYRGGMNTEAFF. Here the CDR3 DNA reads TGTGCCAGCAGTTACAGGGGCGGGATGAACACTGAAGCTTTCTTT.

In its sample, this clonotype was seen a few times. The V call is TRBV9, the J call TRBJ2-3; D is undetermined. This CDR3 region has 14 residues. Trimming stripped 2 bases from V and 5 bases from J, with 12 bases between. The germline gives CDR1 SGDLS, CDR2 YYNGEE. DNA for the CDR3: TGTGCCAGCAGCGTTTCCGGGCCGAGAGATACGCAGTATTTT. It is translated as CASSVSGPRDTQYF. Full variable domain (remainder filled in from reference TRBV9 and TRBJ2-3): DSGVTQTPKHLITATGQRVTLRCSPRSGDLSVYWYQQSLDQGLQFLIQYYNGEERAKGNILERFSAQQFPDLHSELNLSSLELGDSALYFCASSVSGPRDTQYFGPGTRLTVL.

This rearrangement joins TRBV7-9 to TRBJ1-6; 10 bases are shared with TRBD1. The CDR3 is 16 residues long. The germline V gene encodes CDR1 SEHNR and CDR2 FQNEAQ (reference sequence). J gave up 2 bases and V 5 bases, and 3 bases lay outside the gene matches. CDR3 residues: CASSGTGVPYNSPLHF. The CDR3 DNA follows: TGTGCCAGCAGCGGGACAGGGGTCCCCTATAATTCACCCCTCCACTTT.

CDR3 region: CASSIWLPNTEAFF. The CDR3 DNA reads as TGTGCCAGTAGTATCTGGCTGCCGAACACTGAAGCTTTCTTT. This chain uses TRBV19 with TRBJ1-1; D unresolved. Trimming left V 3 bases short and J 1 base short, with 9 bases between. CDR1 and CDR2 from the germline V gene are LNHDA and SQIVND (reference sequence). This CDR3 is built from 14 residues.

This clonotype was seen more than once but under ten times. V is TRBV7-9 and J is TRBJ2-5, with 10 nucleotides matching TRBD2. Germline V gene data show CDR1 as SEHNR and CDR2 as FQNEAQ (reference sequence). The CDR3 has 17 residues. Germline trimming cut 1 base from V and 2 bases from J; bases unmatched to any gene: 7. For the CDR3, the DNA is TGTGCCAGCAGCTTAGTGGCTAGCGGGGGTTGGCAAGAGACCCAGTACTTC. Its protein is CASSLVASGGWQETQYF.

This clonotype has a handful of counts. This chain joins TRBV9 and TRBJ1-1; D not certain. Germline-derived CDR1 and CDR2 are SGDLS and YYNGEE. Trimming took off 4 bases at V and 0 bases at J, with 7 bases between the two ends. CDR3 length: 13 residues. CDR3: CASSPSLNTEAFF. CDR3 coding DNA: TGTGCCAGCAGCCCGTCCTTGAACACTGAAGCTTTCTTT.

This clonotype was counted only a few times. This sequence joins TRBV15 and TRBJ1-5; D is unclear. V lost 0 bases, J lost 4 bases, and 10 bases lay in between. The germline gives CDR1 LNHNV, CDR2 YYDKDF (reference sequence). CDR3 length: 15 residues. The CDR3 coding sequence is TGTGCCACCAGCAGAGATCTTAGGCCTAATCAGCCCCAGCATTTT. It encodes CATSRDLRPNQPQHF.

A few counts support this clonotype. The chain is built from TRBV7-9 and TRBJ1-6; 10 nucleotides match TRBD1. V lost 4 bases to trimming and J lost 4 bases; unmatched junction nucleotides: 7. This CDR3 comprises 17 residues. In germline, CDR1 is SEHNR, CDR2 FQNEAQ (reference sequence). The CDR3 here is CASSYTTGGVYNSPLHF. The CDR3 DNA reads TGTGCCAGCAGCTACACGACAGGGGGCGTTTATAATTCACCCCTCCACTTT.

V is TRBV18 and J is TRBJ2-7; 9 bases align to TRBD1. Germline-derived CDR1 and CDR2 are KGHSH and LQKENI. The ends lost 4 bases at V and 7 bases at J; junction bases unmatched: 11. This CDR3 has 15 amino acids. The CDR3 loop is CASSHKEGTGREQYF. The CDR3 DNA is TGTGCCAGCTCACACAAGGAAGGGACAGGGCGAGAGCAGTACTTC.